This T cell receptor (beta chain) was captured in a study of spatial heterogeneity in lung cancer. At the level of the study: Around 70 TRACERx patients with early, untreated non-small cell lung cancer donated samples. Each time, sequencing found more beta-chain sequences than alpha-chain sequences. For the average unique TCR and UMI combination, more than 8.5 occurrences appeared in raw reads.

This clonotype was picked up many times. TCR cDNA molecules were tagged individually, and each one carried a unique molecular identifier. MiXCR, run by TCRdb on the 5' RACE reads, gives a single entry per CDR3 protein. There are tens of thousands of distinct CDR3 sequences in the sample; around 7% occur only once, and 35% to 45% lies in the top ten. V was trimmed by 7 bases and J by 4 bases, leaving 16 bases between them. The CDR3 spans 14 residues. In germline, CDR1 is MNHEY, CDR2 SVGEGT. Time point reported: blood at routine non-recurrence follow-up after resection. TCRs were sequenced from unsorted whole RNA of tumor, nontumor lung or PBMC.

V is TRBV6-2 or TRBV6-3 and J is TRBJ1-2; possibly TRBD1 for D (5 bases). This receptor was identified in a female donor with early-stage non-small cell lung cancer. The material sequenced was PBMCs, taken at follow-up. CDR3: CASNLRDASYGYTF. The CDR3 DNA sequence: TGTGCCAGCAATCTCCGGGACGCTTCCTATGGCTACACCTTC.